This TCR beta chain was identified during a study of OX40 agonist ivuxolimab in advanced cancers. Whole-study context: Patients achieving partial responses numbered three: one hepatocellular carcinoma case and two cutaneous melanoma cases. Regarding the study as a whole: At doses 0.1 to 3.0 mg/kg, CD4+ and CD8+ clones expanded. Expanded clones were, on average, more numerous in CD8+ T cells than in CD4+.

Germline CDR1 SGHTA, CDR2 FQGNSA. With 2 bases removed from V and 2 bases from J, the gap between germline ends came to 2 bases. The CDR3 is made up of 12 amino acids. With regard to this clone: The antigen is not known.

Assay used: immunoSEQ multiplex PCR; TCRdb lists only in-frame clones, some missing. Of tens of thousands of clones listed, around nine tenths are singletons. The TCR comes from an adult with an advanced solid tumor such as melanoma, head and neck, liver or kidney cancer. This specimen was CD4+ or CD8+ T cells sorted from blood, taken in a trial of the OX40 agonist ivuxolimab. The V call is TRBV7-2, the J call TRBJ2-3; no firm D call. DNA for the CDR3: TGTGCCAGCAGCTTATTCACAGATACGCAGTATTTT. Amino acids: CASSLFTDTQYF.